The clone carrying this TCR beta chain came up many times. Its specificity is not known. The record originates from a study of T cell repertoires in cytomegalovirus infection. At the level of the study: It was the public TCR beta signatures that indicated both CMV infection and matching HLA type. The study, taken as a whole, reports: Using cumulative public TCR beta family frequency, the authors identified those who carried CMV together with the relevant HLA. It was HLA-C-restricted CMV-specific TCR beta clonotypes that dominated the response ex vivo.

MiXCR, applied by TCRdb to the reads, yields one record per CDR3 protein. The sample lists fewer than 550,000 distinct CDR3 sequences, about 15% occurring once. Germline CDR1 and CDR2: SEHNR and FQNEAQ (reference sequence). The CDR3 extends over 15 amino acids. Trimming stripped 6 bases from V and 1 base from J, with 15 bases between. The chain employs TRBV7-9 and TRBJ2-5; D ambiguous. The sequence was collected from a human donor in good health (CMV status not recorded). Some clones in this sample may be carry-over from other donors' samples. The sample taken for sequencing was CD8+ T cells from PBMCs. CDR3 DNA sequence: TGTGCCAGCAGTGAAGCCCTAGAGTTCCAAGAGACCCAGTACTTC. Protein sequence: CASSEALEFQETQYF.